The entry below gives a single T cell receptor (beta chain) sequence along with its context. Its antigen is still unknown. The data derive from a study of CD8+CD57+ T cells in acquired aplastic anemia. Study-wide background: Average DNA yield from sorted CD4+ and CD8+ cells was approximately 3 ug. Sequencing produced an average of about 11 million reads per healthy donor for CD4+ cells.

General study findings and limits: Statistical testing detected no significant gap in CD8+ Simpson's diversity between patients and controls. The study identified roughly 29 CD8+ CDR3 sequences shared by patients and controls.

According to the study, genomic DNA was the template for TCR beta VDJ and CDR3 profiling. TCRdb re-called the reads through MiXCR, storing one row per CDR3 protein. In the table there are fewer than 200,000 distinct CDR3 sequences, 50% to 75% of which are singletons. The receptor's source is a human donor in good health. Sequenced material: sorted CD4+, CD8+, or CD8+CD57+ T cells (not recorded which) from PBMCs.

Here the CDR3 reads CATRTGATDTQYF. The CDR3 nucleotides read TGTGCCACCCGGACAGGGGCCACAGATACGCAGTATTTT. The rearrangement joins TRBV24-1 to TRBJ2-3, with 9 bases fitting TRBD1. V shed 9 bases and J 2 bases; nucleotides not matched to a gene: 2. CDR1 and CDR2 from the germline V gene are KGHDR and SFDVKD. There are 13 residues in the CDR3.